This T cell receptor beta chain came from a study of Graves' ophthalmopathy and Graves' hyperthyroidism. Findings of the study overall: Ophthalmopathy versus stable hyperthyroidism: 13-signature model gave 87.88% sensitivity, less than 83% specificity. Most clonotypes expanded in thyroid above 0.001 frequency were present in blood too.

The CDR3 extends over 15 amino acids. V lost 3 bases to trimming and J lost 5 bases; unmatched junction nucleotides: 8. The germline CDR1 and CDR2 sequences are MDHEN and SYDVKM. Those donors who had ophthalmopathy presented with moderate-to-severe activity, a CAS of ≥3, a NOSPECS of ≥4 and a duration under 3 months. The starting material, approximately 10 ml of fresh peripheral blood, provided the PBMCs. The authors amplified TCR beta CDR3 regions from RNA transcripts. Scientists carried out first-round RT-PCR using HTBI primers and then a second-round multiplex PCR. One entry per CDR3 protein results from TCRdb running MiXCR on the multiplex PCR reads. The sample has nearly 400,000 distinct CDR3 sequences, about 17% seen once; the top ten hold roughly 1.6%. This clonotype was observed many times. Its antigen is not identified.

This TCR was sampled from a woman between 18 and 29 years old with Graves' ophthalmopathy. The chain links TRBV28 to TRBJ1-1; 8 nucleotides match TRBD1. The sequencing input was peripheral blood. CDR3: CASSLPGGGRTEAFF. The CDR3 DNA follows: TGTGCCAGCAGTTTGCCAGGGGGCGGTCGGACTGAAGCTTTCTTT. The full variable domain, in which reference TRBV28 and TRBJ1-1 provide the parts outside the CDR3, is DVKVTQSSRYLVKRTGEKVFLECVQDMDHENMFWYRQDPGLGLRLIYFSYDVKMKEKGDIPEGYSVSREKKERFSLILESASTNQTSMYLCASSLPGGGRTEAFFGQGTRLTVV.